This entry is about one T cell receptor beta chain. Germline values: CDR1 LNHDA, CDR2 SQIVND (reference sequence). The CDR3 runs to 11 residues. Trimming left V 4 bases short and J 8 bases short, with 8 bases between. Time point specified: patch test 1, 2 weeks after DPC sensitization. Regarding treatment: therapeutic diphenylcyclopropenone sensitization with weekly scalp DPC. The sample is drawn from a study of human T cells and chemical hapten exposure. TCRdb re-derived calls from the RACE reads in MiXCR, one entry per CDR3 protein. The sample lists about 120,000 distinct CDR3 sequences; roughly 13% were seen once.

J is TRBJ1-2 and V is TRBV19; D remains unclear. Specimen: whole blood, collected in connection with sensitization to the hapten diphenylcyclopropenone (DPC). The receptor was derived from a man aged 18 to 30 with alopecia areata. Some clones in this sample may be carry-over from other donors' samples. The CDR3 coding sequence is TGTGCCAGTAGTACCATCCGCGGCTACACCTTC. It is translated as CASSTIRGYTF. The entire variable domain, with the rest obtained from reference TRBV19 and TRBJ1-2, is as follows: DGGITQSPKYLFRKEGQNVTLSCEQNLNHDAMYWYRQDPGQGLRLIYYSQIVNDFQKGDIAEGYSVSREKKESFPLTVTSAQKNPTAFYLCASSTIRGYTFGSGTRLTVV.